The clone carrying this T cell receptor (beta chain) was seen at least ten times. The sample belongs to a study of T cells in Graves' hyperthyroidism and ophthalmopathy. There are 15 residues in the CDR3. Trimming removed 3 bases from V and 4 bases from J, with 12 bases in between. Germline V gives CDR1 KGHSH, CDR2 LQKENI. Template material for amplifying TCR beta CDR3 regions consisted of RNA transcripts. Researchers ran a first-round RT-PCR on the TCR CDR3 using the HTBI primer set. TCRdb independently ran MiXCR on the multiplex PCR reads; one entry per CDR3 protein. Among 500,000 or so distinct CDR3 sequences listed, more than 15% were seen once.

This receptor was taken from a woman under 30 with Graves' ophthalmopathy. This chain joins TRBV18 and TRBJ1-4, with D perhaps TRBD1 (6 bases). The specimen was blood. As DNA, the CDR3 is TGTGCCAGCTCACCTACAGGGCTTGGTAATGAAAAACTGTTTTTT. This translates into CASSPTGLGNEKLFF.